Each of the 24 T cell receptor beta chains below was sequenced from the same sample in a study of monozygotic twins with inflammatory bowel disease. TCRdb reworked the 5' RACE reads into one entry per CDR3 protein, no DNA. This table holds some 330,000 distinct CDR3 sequences. The sequencing input was blood. The receptors were sampled from a human donor with ulcerative colitis or Crohn's disease, or a healthy co-twin of an affected twin (not recorded which).

The genes are TRBV5-1 and TRBJ2-7; TCRdb designates TRBD2, a call that cannot be tested without DNA. The length of the CDR3 is 14 residues. Germline CDR1 SGHRS, CDR2 YFSETQ. CDR3 region: CASRTHSGTYEQYF.

The chain joins TRBV3-1 to TRBJ2-7. CDR1 and CDR2 from the germline V gene are LGHDT and YNNKEL (reference sequence). The CDR3 sequence is 14 residues long. The chain's CDR3 is CASSQGKGSYEQYF.

The V and J genes are TRBV27 and TRBJ2-6; checking the TCRdb D call of TRBD1 is not possible without DNA. CDR3 length: 12 residues. Germline V gives CDR1 MNHEY, CDR2 SMNVEV (reference sequence). CDR3 protein: CASGGGANVLTF.

The chain couples TRBV6-5 to TRBJ2-5; without DNA, the TCRdb call of TRBD1 cannot be checked. The CDR3 loop spans 15 amino acids. Germline V gene lookup returns CDR1 MNHEY and CDR2 SVGAGI. The CDR3 sequence: CASSYSWGRVQTQYF.

J is TRBJ2-7 and V is TRBV3-1; the D gene TCRdb calls, TRBD2, cannot be checked with no DNA. The CDR3 covers 15 residues. Germline V gene lookup returns CDR1 LGHDT and CDR2 YNNKEL (reference sequence). The CDR3 is CASSQPGLYIAEQYF.

The chain combines TRBV12-3 or TRBV12-4 with TRBJ2-7; TCRdb indicates TRBD1, and absent DNA this call remains unverified. The CDR3 contains 14 residues. CDR3 in amino acids: CASSLQGALHEQYF.

The chain recombines TRBV9 with TRBJ2-7; TCRdb indicates TRBD1, and absent DNA this call remains unverified. Per the germline V gene, CDR1 is SGDLS and CDR2 is YYNGEE. This CDR3 contains 15 residues. The CDR3 spells CASSVGGQGVYEQYF.

The rearrangement uses TRBV5-1 and TRBJ2-1; the D call of TRBD1 rests on TCRdb alone, since no DNA is present to check it. Germline lookup yields CDR1 SGHRS and CDR2 YFSETQ. CDR3 length equals 17 residues. CDR3 amino acids: CASSLTPWLRGRDEQFF. Supplemented by reference TRBV5-1 and TRBJ2-1, the full variable domain reads KAGVTQTPRYLIKTRGQQVTLSCSPISGHRSVSWYQQTPGQGLQFLFEYFSETQRNKGNFPGRFSGRQFSNSRSEMNVSTLELGDSALYLCASSLTPWLRGRDEQFFGPGTRLTVL.

V gene TRBV12-3 or TRBV12-4 combines with J gene TRBJ1-4; the TRBD1 assignment by TCRdb is unverifiable without DNA. The CDR3 totals 18 residues. The CDR3 loop is CASSFILDSEVMNEKLFF.

This chain uses TRBV28 with TRBJ2-7; there is no DNA to check the TCRdb D call of TRBD1. The CDR3 spans 15 residues. Germline CDR1 MDHEN, CDR2 SYDVKM. CDR3 sequence reads: CASSFGQGINYEQYF.

The CDR3 reads CASSLNGQGATNEKLFF. The gene calls are TRBV5-1 and TRBJ1-4; absent DNA, TCRdb's TRBD1 call cannot be checked. The CDR3 sequence is 17 residues long. Germline CDR1 reads SGHRS; CDR2 reads YFSETQ.

The chain combines TRBV14 with TRBJ2-3; TCRdb's D call, TRBD2, is unchecked because there is no DNA. Germline CDR1 is SGHDN and CDR2 is FVKESK. The CDR3 sequence is 17 residues long. The chain's CDR3 is CASSQEQLEGKDDTQYF.

CDR3: CTSSEFSPNRLFF. The rearrangement uses TRBV25-1 and TRBJ1-4; TCRdb proposes TRBD1, but this gene call is untestable without DNA. Germline lookup yields CDR1 MGHDK and CDR2 SYGVNS. The CDR3 length is 13 residues.

V gene TRBV7-2 combines with J gene TRBJ2-1. This CDR3 has 12 amino acids. Looked up from germline, CDR1 is SGHTA and CDR2 is FQGNSA. CDR3 residues: CASSRPRNEQFF.

The chain combines TRBV12-3 or TRBV12-4 with TRBJ1-2; TCRdb gives TRBD1 as the D gene, but with no DNA this cannot be confirmed. This CDR3 comprises 11 residues. This CDR3 is CASSTRDRGTF.

V gene TRBV4-1 combines with J gene TRBJ1-3; TCRdb lists TRBD1, though no DNA is available to test this call. The CDR3 has 16 amino acids. CDR1 is MGHRA and CDR2 is YSYEKL in the germline V gene. The CDR3 region is CASSQLDRGGGNTIYF.

The chain combines TRBV5-1 with TRBJ1-5; the TRBD1 assignment by TCRdb is unverifiable without DNA. CDR1 and CDR2 (germline): SGHRS, YFSETQ. The CDR3 loop spans 15 amino acids. The CDR3 loop reads CASSPQTGANQPQHF. The entire variable domain, with the rest obtained from reference TRBV5-1 and TRBJ1-5, is as follows: KAGVTQTPRYLIKTRGQQVTLSCSPISGHRSVSWYQQTPGQGLQFLFEYFSETQRNKGNFPGRFSGRQFSNSRSEMNVSTLELGDSALYLCASSPQTGANQPQHFGDGTRLSIL.

The chain is built from TRBV20-1 and TRBJ2-5; TCRdb returns TRBD1, unconfirmable since there is no DNA. Germline-derived CDR1 and CDR2 are DFQATT and SNEGSKA (reference sequence). The CDR3 sequence is 16 residues long. The CDR3 sequence: CSARLRPGADRETQYF.

J is TRBJ2-3 and V is TRBV20-1; TCRdb names TRBD1, which stays unverified in the absence of DNA. Per germline, CDR1 DFQATT and CDR2 SNEGSKA (reference sequence). The CDR3 contains 15 residues. The CDR3 region is CSARAAGRKTDTQYF.

The chain carries TRBV10-1 and TRBJ2-2; TCRdb returns TRBD1, unconfirmable since there is no DNA. This CDR3 region has 14 residues. Germline CDR1 WNHNN, CDR2 SYGVQD (reference sequence). The CDR3 loop is CASSARVNTGELFF.

This chain connects TRBV15 to TRBJ2-7; TCRdb reports TRBD1, a call that lacks DNA to check it against. This CDR3 is built from 17 residues. The germline gives CDR1 LNHNV, CDR2 YYDKDF (reference sequence). The CDR3 is CATSSVGRGRISYEQYF.

V is TRBV6-5 and J is TRBJ2-3; TCRdb proposes TRBD1, but this gene call is untestable without DNA. The CDR3 is 14 residues long. Per the germline V gene, CDR1 is MNHEY and CDR2 is SVGAGI. The CDR3 here is CASSYRPQTDTQYF.

The chain combines TRBV28 with TRBJ1-1; as DNA is missing, the TRBD1 call by TCRdb cannot be tested. Germline V gene data show CDR1 as MDHEN and CDR2 as SYDVKM. This CDR3 is built from 15 residues. Here the CDR3 reads CASTTTGGWYTEAFF.

The gene calls are TRBV12-3 or TRBV12-4 and TRBJ2-4. The CDR3 sequence is 16 residues long. The CDR3 reads CASSFWDLWVRNIQYF.